The 20 T cell receptor beta chains given below trace back to one sample, sequenced in a study of CD8 T cells in ankylosing spondylitis. TCRdb re-called the 5' RACE reads through MiXCR, storing one row per CDR3 protein. This sample has hundreds of thousands of distinct CDR3 sequences, with 20% found just once. Sample: blood, either unsorted or a sorted T cell fraction (not recorded which). These receptor sequences come from a male donor with ankylosing spondylitis or in good health (not recorded which).

The CDR3 region is CAWARQGNQPQHF. The CDR3 region has the DNA TGTGCATGGGCTCGCCAGGGAAATCAGCCCCAGCATTTT. This rearrangement joins TRBV28 to TRBJ1-5, with TRBD1 as a possible D gene (5 bases). The CDR3 runs 13 residues. Per the germline V gene, CDR1 is MDHEN and CDR2 is SYDVKM.

This clonotype turned up a few times. The genes are TRBV7-9 and TRBJ1-1, with D uncertain. V was clipped by 2 bases and J by 1 base, with 14 bases between them. The CDR3 contains 16 residues. Per germline, CDR1 SEHNR and CDR2 FQNEAQ (reference sequence). The CDR3 DNA follows: TGTGCCAGCAGCTTATCGCTGAGAGTAAAGAACACTGAAGCTTTCTTT. Translating it yields CASSLSLRVKNTEAFF. Full variable domain (outside the CDR3, taken from reference TRBV7-9 and TRBJ1-1): DTGVSQNPRHKITKRGQNVTFRCDPISEHNRLYWYRQTLGQGPEFLTYFQNEAQLEKSRLLSDRFSAERPKGSFSTLEIQRTEQGDSAMYLCASSLSLRVKNTEAFFGQGTRLTVV.

In its sample, this clonotype was seen many times. This chain joins TRBV9 and TRBJ2-5; 12 positions agree with TRBD1. V shed 0 bases, J shed 4 bases, and the junction held 7 bases outside the gene matches. The CDR3 is 17 residues long. Germline V gives CDR1 SGDLS, CDR2 YYNGEE. CDR3 protein: CASSVAGTGGSSETQYF. Here the CDR3 DNA reads TGTGCCAGCAGCGTAGCTGGGACAGGGGGCTCCTCAGAGACCCAGTACTTC.

This chain uses TRBV7-3 with TRBJ2-1; TRBD2 aligns across 9 bases. V was clipped by 5 bases and J by 9 bases; unmatched bases: 5. In germline, CDR1 is SGHTA, CDR2 FQGTGA. The CDR3 sequence is 13 residues long. In nucleotides, the CDR3 is TGTGCCAGCAGCGGCGGGGGGGCCGGTGAGCAGTTCTTC. Encoded protein: CASSGGGAGEQFF. Variable domain in full (rest from reference TRBV7-3 and TRBJ2-1): GAGVSQTPSNKVTEKGKYVELRCDPISGHTALYWYRQSLGQGPEFLIYFQGTGAADDSGLPNDRFFAVRPEGSVSTLKIQRTERGDSAVYLCASSGGGAGEQFFGPGTRLTVL.

As to this clonotype: This sequence may be a read error, since a much larger clone differs from it by one base. V and J are TRBV12-3 or TRBV12-4 and TRBJ2-1, with a weak D call TRBD2 (5 bases). The ends were cut back, 3 bases at V and 9 bases at J, with 24 bases in the middle. This CDR3 is built from 17 residues. CDR3 coding DNA: TGTGCCAGCAGTTTCTCACAAGCGGTAGTATTTATAAGTGAGCAGTTCTTC. Protein product: CASSFSQAVVFISEQFF.

The chain has TRBV20-1 and TRBJ2-3; TRBD2 agrees at 10 bases. The V gene's germline CDR1 is DFQATT and CDR2 SNEGSKA (reference sequence). After removal of 2 bases from V and 4 bases from J, the junction contained 18 bases not matched to a gene. There are 19 residues in the CDR3. The CDR3 sequence: CSARIERGGFMIGPDTQYF. The CDR3 DNA sequence: TGCAGTGCTAGAATTGAGCGGGGGGGCTTTATGATCGGTCCAGATACGCAGTATTTT.

The CDR3 DNA reads TGTGCCAGTAGTTCCACCCCCGGGAACTTCAACTATGGCTACACCTTC. This codes for CASSSTPGNFNYGYTF. This chain links TRBV19 with TRBJ1-2, with D unresolved. CDR1 is LNHDA, CDR2 SQIVND, per germline (reference sequence). V lost 5 bases and J lost 2, with 18 bases in between. This CDR3 contains 16 residues.

The chain has TRBV18 and TRBJ2-3; no definite D call. CDR1 and CDR2 from the germline V gene are KGHSH and LQKENI. Deletions cut 6 bases from V and 0 bases from J, with 10 bases between. The CDR3 covers 14 residues. CDR3 protein: CASSGPTSTDTQYF. CDR3 DNA: TGTGCCAGCTCGGGTCCCACTAGCACAGATACGCAGTATTTT.

The rearrangement joins TRBV9 to TRBJ1-2; D gene unclear. The germline V gene encodes CDR1 SGDLS and CDR2 YYNGEE. CDR3 length: 13 residues. The V and J ends lost 7 bases and 4 bases respectively, with 14 bases between them. The CDR3 coding sequence is TGTGCCAGCTCTCTCGGCTTCGCCTATGGCTACACCTTC. It is translated as CASSLGFAYGYTF.

Of note for this clonotype: One junction end disagrees with the germline gene, perhaps due to a read error. This chain joins TRBV7-8 and TRBJ2-1; TRBD2 might be the D (6 bases). Per germline, CDR1 SGHVS and CDR2 FQNEAQ. The CDR3 runs 17 residues. The chain's CDR3 is CASSFTRGPPIYDEQFF. CDR3 DNA: TGTGCCAGCAGTTTCACGCGGGGCCCTCCGATCTACGATGAGCAGTTCTTC. Combining the CDR3 with reference TRBV7-8 and TRBJ2-1 gives the whole variable domain GAGVSQSPRYKVAKRGQDVALRCDPISGHVSLFWYQQALGQGPEFLTYFQNEAQLDKSGLPSDRFFAERPEGSVSTLKIQRTQQEDSAVYLCASSFTRGPPIYDEQFFGPGTRLTVL.

The V gene is TRBV20-1, the J gene TRBJ1-1; D gene unclear. V lost 3 bases, J lost 7 bases, and 9 bases lay in between. The CDR3 spans 11 residues. CDR1 DFQATT and CDR2 SNEGSKA come from the germline V gene (reference sequence). CDR3 sequence: CSARWGSEAFF. Here the CDR3 DNA reads TGCAGTGCTAGGTGGGGAAGTGAAGCTTTCTTT.

This clonotype appeared many times. The V call is TRBV10-3, the J call TRBJ2-7; 10 nucleotides line up with TRBD1. Germline CDR1 reads ENHRY; CDR2 reads SYGVKD. This CDR3 region has 15 residues. Trimming took 2 bases from V and 3 from J; bases not matched to a gene: 4. This CDR3 reads CAISEPGQGIYEQYV. CDR3 bases: TGTGCCATCAGTGAGCCGGGACAGGGGATCTACGAGCAGTACGTC.

This chain uses TRBV20-1 with TRBJ2-1; 9 nucleotides agree with TRBD2. Germline CDR1 reads DFQATT; CDR2 reads SNEGSKA (reference sequence). The CDR3 covers 18 residues. The J segment lost 0 bases and the V segment lost 1 base, leaving 10 bases of the junction unmatched. The CDR3 DNA follows: TGCAGTGCTAGAGCGTTGGCTAGCGGGATAAACTCCTACAATGAGCAGTTCTTC. Translation gives CSARALASGINSYNEQFF.

The genes are TRBV7-9 and TRBJ2-1; 9 positions agree with TRBD2. Germline CDR1 SEHNR, CDR2 FQNEAQ (reference sequence). The CDR3 runs 13 residues. With V trimmed by 2 bases and J by 15 bases, 8 bases remained unmatched. The DNA of the CDR3 is TGTGCCAGCAGCTTAAATAGCGGGAGTGTCGCGTTCTTC. This translates into CASSLNSGSVAFF.

This clonotype was seen more than once but under ten times. This sequence joins TRBV10-3 and TRBJ1-5, with 8 nucleotides matching TRBD1. Germline-derived CDR1 and CDR2 are ENHRY and SYGVKD. The CDR3 consists of 16 residues. Losses at the gene ends were 5 bases for V and 3 bases for J; bases not matched to a gene: 9. The CDR3 sequence is CAISNAGTGSNQPQHF. In nucleotides, the CDR3 is TGTGCCATCAGTAATGCCGGGACAGGATCCAATCAGCCCCAGCATTTT.

This sequence joins TRBV7-3 and TRBJ2-2; D is ambiguous. Germline V gene lookup returns CDR1 SGHTA and CDR2 FQGTGA. Trimming took 4 bases from V and 1 from J, leaving 7 bases between them. The CDR3 extends over 14 amino acids. The CDR3, as DNA: TGTGCCAGCAGCTCTAATTGGAACACCGGGGAGCTGTTTTTT. Translated: CASSSNWNTGELFF.

The genes are TRBV3-1 and TRBJ2-1, with D perhaps TRBD2 (5 bases). Per the germline V gene, CDR1 is LGHDT and CDR2 is YNNKEL (reference sequence). The CDR3 runs to 15 residues. V was trimmed by 1 base and J by 9 bases, leaving 16 bases between them. The CDR3: CASSQARASFGEQFF. Here the CDR3 DNA reads TGTGCCAGCAGCCAAGCTAGGGCTAGCTTCGGTGAGCAGTTCTTC.

In this sample, this clonotype turned up a few times. The J gene is TRBJ1-5, the V gene TRBV28, with TRBD1 matching over 9 bases. CDR3 length equals 13 residues. The V gene's germline CDR1 is MDHEN and CDR2 SYDVKM. J was trimmed by 6 bases and V by 5 bases; bases with no gene match: 2. CDR3 in amino acids: CASSTGGIQPQHF. The CDR3 region has the DNA TGTGCCAGCAGTACAGGGGGCATTCAGCCCCAGCATTTT. Combining the CDR3 with reference TRBV28 and TRBJ1-5 gives the whole variable domain DVKVTQSSRYLVKRTGEKVFLECVQDMDHENMFWYRQDPGLGLRLIYFSYDVKMKEKGDIPEGYSVSREKKERFSLILESASTNQTSMYLCASSTGGIQPQHFGDGTRLSIL.

The chain employs TRBV2 and TRBJ2-3; D unclear. The length of the CDR3 is 14 residues. V lost 9 bases and J 4 bases, leaving 17 bases between the germline ends. The germline V gene has CDR1 SNHLY and CDR2 FYNNEI. The CDR3, as DNA: TGTGCCAGTGTCAGTAATTCGGCCGCAGATACGCAGTATTTT. Encoded protein: CASVSNSAADTQYF.

This chain uses TRBV5-1 with TRBJ2-4; D may correspond to TRBD1 or TRBD2 (5 bases each). V shed 2 bases and J shed 3 bases, with 12 bases lying between them. Germline V gives CDR1 SGHRS, CDR2 YFSETQ. CDR3 length: 15 amino acids. In nucleotides, the CDR3 is TGCGCCAGCAGCTTTGGGGGAGTCGGCAAAAACATTCAGTACTTC. Residues: CASSFGGVGKNIQYF.